Each of the 29 T cell receptor beta chains below was sequenced from the same sample in a study of regulatory dendritic cells for organ transplantation. Libraries were prepared by immunoSEQ multiplex PCR; TCRdb keeps only in-frame clonotypes and omits some of them. The repertoire holds 29,000 or so clones, 60% to 80% seen once, with 2% to 2.5% in the top ten. Sample: memory CD4+ T cells from blood. Subset given: CD45RO+ memory T cells. Source of these receptors: a human donor in good health.

V gene TRBV5-5 combines with J gene TRBJ1-2; D is unclear. This CDR3 has 12 amino acids. Trimming stripped 3 bases from V and 7 bases from J, with 10 bases between. Looked up from germline, CDR1 is SGHKS and CDR2 is YYEKEE (reference sequence). CDR3: CASSSQISGYTF. The CDR3 DNA is TGTGCCAGCAGCTCTCAGATTAGTGGCTACACCTTC.

This clone was seen more than once but under ten times. The rearrangement links TRBV18 to TRBJ1-1; D is unresolved. CDR1 and CDR2 (germline): KGHSH, LQKENI. The CDR3 loop spans 12 amino acids. V lost 3 bases and J 0 bases, leaving 2 bases between the germline ends. CDR3 in amino acids: CASSPLNTEAFF. CDR3 coding DNA: TGTGCCAGCTCACCGTTGAACACTGAAGCTTTCTTT.

This chain connects TRBV30 to TRBJ2-4; 8 positions match TRBD2. The V and J ends lost 4 bases and 9 bases, in that order; junction bases with no gene match: 8. Germline CDR1 GTSNPN, CDR2 SVGIG (reference sequence). The CDR3 length is 13 residues. The CDR3 loop reads CAWISAGGVIQYF. Here the CDR3 DNA reads TGTGCCTGGATAAGCGCGGGAGGTGTCATTCAGTACTTC.

The chain recombines TRBV11-2 with TRBJ2-7; 13 bases match TRBD2. The V gene end was trimmed by 5 bases and the J gene end by 0 bases; junction bases not matched to a gene: 7. In germline, CDR1 is SGHAT, CDR2 FQNNGV. CDR3 length equals 17 residues. CDR3 DNA sequence: TGTGCCAGCAGCCCCAAGGGACTAGCGGGGATCTCCTACGAGCAGTACTTC. This gives the protein CASSPKGLAGISYEQYF. Filled out from reference TRBV11-2 and TRBJ2-7, the complete variable domain reads EAGVAQSPRYKIIEKRQSVAFWCNPISGHATLYWYQQILGQGPKLLIQFQNNGVVDDSQLPKDRFSAERLKGVDSTLKIQPAKLEDSAVYLCASSPKGLAGISYEQYFGPGTRLTVT.

A note on this clone: Other nucleotide sequences in the sample specify the same CDR3. The gene calls are TRBV7-2 and TRBJ2-5; D might be TRBD1 (6 bases). CDR3 size: 13 residues. From germline, CDR1 is SGHTA and CDR2 FQGNSA. Trimming took off 3 bases at V and 2 bases at J, with 7 bases between the two ends. CDR3 DNA: TGTGCCAGCAGCTTCCAGGGGCAAGAGACCCAGTACTTC. Protein: CASSFQGQETQYF.

This clone was recorded once. The J gene is TRBJ2-2, the V gene TRBV9; D is perhaps TRBD1 (6 bases). Germline CDR1 and CDR2: SGDLS and YYNGEE. The CDR3 extends over 14 amino acids. V lost 6 bases to trimming and J lost 1 base, with 10 bases between them. This CDR3 is CASTGQLNTGELFF. The CDR3 DNA reads as TGTGCCAGCACCGGACAGCTGAACACCGGGGAGCTGTTTTTT.

The DNA of the CDR3 is TGTGCCAGCAGCTTGGCCGCTAGCGGACTCTCCTACGAGCAGTACTTC. Its translation: CASSLAASGLSYEQYF. The chain joins TRBV5-4 to TRBJ2-7, with 7 bases fitting TRBD2. V lost 0 bases to trimming and J lost 0 bases; unmatched junction nucleotides: 6. Germline V gene lookup returns CDR1 SGHNT and CDR2 YYREEE (reference sequence). The CDR3 sequence is 16 residues long.

The chain recombines TRBV19 with TRBJ2-5; D possibly corresponds to TRBD2 (6 bases). CDR3 size: 15 residues. With 3 bases removed from V and 2 bases from J, the gap between germline ends came to 13 bases. Germline CDR1 and CDR2: LNHDA and SQIVND (reference sequence). CDR3 DNA sequence: TGTGCCAGTAGTATTTCGTGGGGGGATCAAGAGACCCAGTACTTC. This translates into CASSISWGDQETQYF.

The rearrangement uses TRBV11-2 and TRBJ2-3, with 12 positions matching TRBD1. Germline CDR1 is SGHAT and CDR2 is FQNNGV. CDR3 size: 19 residues. The V segment lost 1 base and the J segment 2 bases; nucleotides outside the gene matches: 10. The CDR3 DNA follows: TGTGCCAGCAGCTTAGTCGTTGGGTTGGGACAGGGGGCCACAGATACGCAGTATTTT. This encodes CASSLVVGLGQGATDTQYF.

This sequence joins TRBV2 and TRBJ2-2; 7 bases line up with TRBD2. Unmatched junction bases numbered 7, after V lost 6 bases and J lost 3 bases. The length of the CDR3 is 15 residues. Germline V lookup: CDR1 SNHLY, CDR2 FYNNEI. CDR3 in amino acids: CASRGGRADTGELFF. For the CDR3, the DNA is TGTGCCAGCAGGGGTGGGAGGGCCGACACCGGGGAGCTGTTTTTT.

The rearrangement uses TRBV4-2 and TRBJ2-1; D gene uncertain. The CDR3 covers 14 residues. Trimming took 0 bases from V and 12 from J, leaving 15 bases between them. CDR1 is LGHNA, CDR2 YNFKEQ, per germline. The CDR3 DNA follows: TGTGCCAGCAGCCAAGAGTTACGTGAGCTGGGGCAGTTCTTC. Protein: CASSQELRELGQFF.

J is TRBJ2-3 and V is TRBV28; D gene ambiguous. Germline CDR1 and CDR2: MDHEN and SYDVKM. The CDR3 is 11 residues long. The V end lost 5 bases, the J end lost 2 bases, and 2 bases lay between the germline ends. The CDR3, as DNA: TGTGCCAGCAGTACCACAGATACGCAGTATTTT. The encoded protein is CASSTTDTQYF.

The chain employs TRBV10-3 and TRBJ2-3; tentative D call: TRBD2 (7 bases). Germline V gives CDR1 ENHRY, CDR2 SYGVKD. Trimming stripped 2 bases from V and 1 base from J, with 10 bases between. The CDR3 is 15 residues long. CDR3 region: CAISEGGGGTDTQYF. For the CDR3, the DNA is TGTGCCATCAGTGAGGGAGGGGGGGGCACAGATACGCAGTATTTT.

The chain combines TRBV28 with TRBJ2-7; 8 nucleotides line up with TRBD1. With 5 bases clipped from V and 0 bases from J, the junction kept 6 bases outside the gene matches. From germline, CDR1 is MDHEN and CDR2 SYDVKM. The CDR3 loop spans 15 amino acids. The CDR3 here is CASSPWTGSSYEQYF. The CDR3 DNA sequence: TGTGCCAGCAGTCCATGGACAGGGAGCTCCTACGAGCAGTACTTC.

V is TRBV5-5 and J is TRBJ2-3, with a weak D call TRBD2 (5 bases). This CDR3 is 15 amino acids long. The V and J ends lost 4 bases and 2 bases respectively, with 14 bases between them. The germline gives CDR1 SGHKS, CDR2 YYEKEE (reference sequence). CDR3 nucleotides: TGTGCCAGCAGCCCCCAGAGGGAGACCACAGATACGCAGTATTTT. It encodes CASSPQRETTDTQYF.

This sequence joins TRBV27 and TRBJ1-1; D is ambiguous. The V gene lost 5 bases and the J gene lost 0 bases, with 10 bases spanning the gap. Germline CDR1 and CDR2: MNHEY and SMNVEV (reference sequence). CDR3 size: 14 residues. The CDR3 spells CASSPTYVNTEAFF. CDR3 DNA: TGTGCCAGCAGTCCGACGTACGTGAACACTGAAGCTTTCTTT.

The V gene is TRBV6-5, the J gene TRBJ2-7; D may be TRBD2 (6 bases). Per germline, CDR1 MNHEY and CDR2 SVGAGI. The CDR3 is made up of 13 amino acids. The V and J ends lost 2 bases and 2 bases respectively, with 7 bases between them. CDR3 in DNA: TGTGCCAGCAGTTACGCGGGACCCTACGAGCAGTACTTC. Translated: CASSYAGPYEQYF.

J is TRBJ1-5 and V is TRBV6-6, with TRBD1 matching 8 bases. V lost 1 base, J lost 6 bases, and 8 bases stayed unmatched. CDR1 and CDR2 (germline): MNHNY, SVGAGI (reference sequence). The CDR3 covers 16 residues. CDR3 sequence reads: CASSYLGQEIGQPQHF. CDR3 coding DNA: TGTGCCAGCAGTTACTTGGGACAGGAAATCGGTCAGCCCCAGCATTTT.

This clone was observed once. The chain recombines TRBV19 with TRBJ2-7, with TRBD2 matching 8 bases. Germline loops: CDR1 LNHDA, CDR2 SQIVND (reference sequence). V trimming: 1 base; J trimming: 2 bases; junction bases outside the gene matches: 1. The CDR3 sequence is 14 residues long. The CDR3 reads CASSIAGGPYEQYF. DNA of the CDR3: TGTGCCAGTAGTATAGCGGGAGGGCCCTACGAGCAGTACTTC.

The chain links TRBV19 to TRBJ2-2; D is ambiguous. In germline, CDR1 is LNHDA, CDR2 SQIVND (reference sequence). The CDR3 has 16 residues. With 5 bases removed from V and 4 bases from J, the gap between germline ends came to 17 bases. CDR3 coding DNA: TGTGCCAGTAGTTCCCCTGGATGGGGATTCACCGGGGAGCTGTTTTTT. It specifies CASSSPGWGFTGELFF.

The chain is built from TRBV29-1 and TRBJ2-2; D unclear. This CDR3 is built from 12 residues. V shed 7 bases and J shed 1 base, with 7 bases lying between them. Germline CDR1 reads SQVTM; CDR2 reads ANQGSEA. In DNA, the CDR3 is TGCAGCGGCCTGCGGAACACCGGGGAGCTGTTTTTT. This translates into CSGLRNTGELFF.

This chain joins TRBV2 and TRBJ2-3; 8 bases align to TRBD2. The CDR3 has 14 residues. The V gene end was trimmed by 8 bases and the J gene end by 7 bases; junction bases not matched to a gene: 11. Germline V gene data show CDR1 as SNHLY and CDR2 as FYNNEI. CDR3 coding DNA: TGTGCCAGCCGACCGGGGGGGAGTTTGTATACGCAGTATTTT. It is translated as CASRPGGSLYTQYF. Supplemented by reference TRBV2 and TRBJ2-3, the full variable domain reads EPEVTQTPSHQVTQMGQEVILRCVPISNHLYFYWYRQILGQKVEFLVSFYNNEISEKSEIFDDQFSVERPDGSNFTLKIRSTKLEDSAMYFCASRPGGSLYTQYFGPGTRLTVL.

This chain uses TRBV29-1 with TRBJ2-3; no definite D call. Trimming took off 1 base at V and 4 bases at J, with 12 bases between the two ends. The CDR3 totals 14 residues. Germline V gives CDR1 SQVTM, CDR2 ANQGSEA. The chain's CDR3 is CSVEVPYSPDTQYF. The CDR3 DNA reads as TGCAGCGTTGAAGTCCCCTACTCCCCAGATACGCAGTATTTT.

Written as DNA, the CDR3 is TGCAGCGTTGAAGACAGGGAACACGACACAGATACGCAGTATTTT. Translation gives CSVEDREHDTDTQYF. This chain links TRBV29-1 with TRBJ2-3, with D possibly TRBD1 on 5 matching bases. Trimming left V 0 bases short and J 2 bases short, with 12 bases between. CDR3 length equals 15 residues. Germline CDR1 and CDR2: SQVTM and ANQGSEA.

In its sample, this clone is medium-sized (0.01 to 0.1%). The CDR3 here is CASSLGQGVNQPQHF. For the CDR3, the DNA is TGTGCCAGCAGTCTGGGACAGGGGGTCAATCAGCCCCAGCATTTT. V is TRBV27 and J is TRBJ1-5, with 11 bases that match TRBD1. Germline V CDR1 and CDR2: MNHEY, SMNVEV (reference sequence). J lost 3 bases, V lost 5 bases, and 3 bases had no gene match. This CDR3 region has 15 residues.

This clone has only a few counts. The chain has TRBV7-2 and TRBJ1-5; D is possibly TRBD1 (5 bases). The germline gives CDR1 SGHTA, CDR2 FQGNSA. This CDR3 has 12 residues. V lost 4 bases to trimming and J lost 7 bases, with 8 bases between them. As DNA, the CDR3 is TGTGCCAGCAGCTCCCCAGGGCAGCCCCAGCATTTT. This encodes CASSSPGQPQHF.

The rearrangement joins TRBV4-3 to TRBJ2-5, with D perhaps being TRBD1 or TRBD2 (5 bases each). Per germline, CDR1 LGHNA and CDR2 YSLEER. Trimming pared 0 bases from V and 5 bases from J, leaving 13 bases between. The CDR3 extends over 15 amino acids. The CDR3 protein is CASSQDWGRGETQYF. The CDR3 coding sequence is TGCGCCAGCAGCCAAGATTGGGGGAGAGGGGAGACCCAGTACTTC.

This rearrangement joins TRBV5-6 to TRBJ2-7; weak D call: TRBD1 (6 bases). CDR1 and CDR2 from the germline V gene are SGHDT and YYEEEE. CDR3 length: 13 amino acids. V gave up 0 bases and J gave up 8 bases, with 12 bases separating them. The CDR3 bases are TGTGCCAGCAGCTTGGATACAGGGATCCAGCAGTACTTC. Its translation is CASSLDTGIQQYF.

The rearrangement joins TRBV4-2 to TRBJ2-7, with D perhaps TRBD2 (5 bases). Germline assignment: CDR1 LGHNA and CDR2 YNFKEQ. Deletions cut 2 bases from V and 4 bases from J, with 9 bases between. The CDR3 has 13 residues. The DNA for the CDR3 is TGTGCCAGCAGCCAACTAGCAAGGTACGAGCAGTACTTC. Translation: CASSQLARYEQYF.